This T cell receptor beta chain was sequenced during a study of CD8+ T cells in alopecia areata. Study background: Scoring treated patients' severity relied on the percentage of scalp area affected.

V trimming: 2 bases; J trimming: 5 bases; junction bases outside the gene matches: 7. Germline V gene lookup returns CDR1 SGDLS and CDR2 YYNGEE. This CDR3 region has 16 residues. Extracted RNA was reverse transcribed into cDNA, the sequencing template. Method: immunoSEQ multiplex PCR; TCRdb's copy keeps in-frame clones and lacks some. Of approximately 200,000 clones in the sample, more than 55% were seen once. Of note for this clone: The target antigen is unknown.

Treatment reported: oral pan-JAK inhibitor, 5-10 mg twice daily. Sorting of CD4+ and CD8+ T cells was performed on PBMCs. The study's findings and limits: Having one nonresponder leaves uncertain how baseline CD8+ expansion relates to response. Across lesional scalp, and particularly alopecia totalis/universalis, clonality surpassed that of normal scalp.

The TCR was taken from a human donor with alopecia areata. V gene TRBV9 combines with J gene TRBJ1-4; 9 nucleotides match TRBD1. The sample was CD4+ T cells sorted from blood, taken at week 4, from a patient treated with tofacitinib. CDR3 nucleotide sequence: TGTGCCAGCAGCGTCCACAGGGGGCACGAGAATGAAAAACTGTTTTTT. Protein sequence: CASSVHRGHENEKLFF.